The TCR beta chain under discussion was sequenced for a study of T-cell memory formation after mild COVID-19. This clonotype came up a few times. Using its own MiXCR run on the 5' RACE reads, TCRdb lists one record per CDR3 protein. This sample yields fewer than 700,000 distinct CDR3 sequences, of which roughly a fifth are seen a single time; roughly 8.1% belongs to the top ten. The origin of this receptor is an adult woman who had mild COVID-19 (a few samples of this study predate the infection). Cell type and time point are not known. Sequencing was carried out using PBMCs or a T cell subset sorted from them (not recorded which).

The CDR3 sequence: CASSQATDGLGYQETQYF. The DNA of the CDR3 is TGCGCCAGCAGCCAGGCTACGGACGGTCTGGGTTACCAAGAGACCCAGTACTTC. The chain couples TRBV4-3 to TRBJ2-5, with D unclear. CDR3 length: 18 amino acids. The germline V and J ends were trimmed by 3 bases and 0 bases, with 20 bases remaining between them. The germline V gene has CDR1 LGHNA and CDR2 YSLEER.